A single sample gave rise to the 15 T cell receptor beta chains below, sequenced in a study of T cells in localized non-small cell lung cancer. Libraries were prepared by immunoSEQ multiplex PCR; TCRdb keeps only in-frame clonotypes and omits some of them. There are over 25,000 clones in the sample; approximately 90% occur only once, and approximately 7.5% lies in the top ten. This sample comprised peripheral blood, obtained before any cancer treatment. The receptors originated from a male donor at least 60 years old with stage I lung adenocarcinoma.

This rearrangement joins TRBV29-1 to TRBJ1-1, with TRBD1 as a possible D gene (5 bases). V was trimmed by 6 bases and J by 5 bases, leaving 16 bases between them. From germline, CDR1 is SQVTM and CDR2 ANQGSEA. The CDR3 is 13 residues long. CDR3 residues: CSVVQVAGTEAFF. In nucleotides, the CDR3 is TGCAGCGTGGTACAGGTTGCAGGGACTGAAGCTTTCTTT.

The chain employs TRBV5-6 and TRBJ2-5, with 7 bases aligning to TRBD2. CDR1 and CDR2 (germline): SGHDT, YYEEEE. The CDR3 length is 16 residues. The V and J ends lost 1 base and 2 bases, in that order; junction bases with no gene match: 8. The CDR3 is CASSLRGSGVQETQYF. The CDR3 region has the DNA TGTGCCAGCAGCTTGCGGGGAAGCGGGGTACAAGAGACCCAGTACTTC.

The V gene is TRBV4-2, the J gene TRBJ1-2; 8 bases are shared with TRBD1. The CDR3 totals 14 residues. Trimming cost V 4 bases and J 6 bases; bases outside gene matches: 7. Germline loops: CDR1 LGHNA, CDR2 YNFKEQ. CDR3 in DNA: TGTGCCAGCAGCCCTCGGACAGGGAGCGATGGCTACACCTTC. This translates into CASSPRTGSDGYTF.

The V and J genes are TRBV7-9 and TRBJ1-2; the D is unclear. Trimming pared 2 bases from V and 4 bases from J, leaving 8 bases between. Per the germline V gene, CDR1 is SEHNR and CDR2 is FQNEAQ (reference sequence). CDR3 length: 13 amino acids. The CDR3 loop reads CASSLIYLYGYTF. Written as DNA, the CDR3 is TGTGCCAGCAGCTTAATTTACCTCTATGGCTACACCTTC.

Here the CDR3 DNA reads TGTGCCAGCAGCTTGGGAGCTAGCGGGGGCCTAGGGGATACGCAGTATTTT. Its protein product is CASSLGASGGLGDTQYF. V is TRBV5-6 and J is TRBJ2-3; 10 bases are shared with TRBD2. Losses at the gene ends were 0 bases for V and 6 bases for J; bases not matched to a gene: 10. CDR1 and CDR2 (germline): SGHDT, YYEEEE. This CDR3 has 17 amino acids.

The table lists this clone with a count of one. The rearrangement links TRBV28 to TRBJ1-2; D uncertain. CDR3 size: 14 residues. V was cut by 2 bases and J by 4 bases, with 11 bases left in between. Germline-derived CDR1 and CDR2 are MDHEN and SYDVKM. This chain's CDR3 is CASSLGAGIYGYTF. The CDR3 nucleotides are TGTGCCAGCAGTTTAGGCGCGGGGATCTATGGCTACACCTTC.

The chain carries TRBV7-2 and TRBJ1-6; 7 bases map to TRBD1. Unmatched junction bases numbered 16, after V lost 1 base and J lost 7 bases. CDR1 is SGHTA, CDR2 FQGNSA, per germline. The CDR3 spans 19 residues. CDR3 in DNA: TGTGCCAGCAGCTTAGAACCGCCAGGGGACAGCGTTCGGAATTCACCCCTCCACTTT. Amino acids: CASSLEPPGDSVRNSPLHF.

CDR3 coding DNA: TGTGCCAGCAGGACAGGGGGCGCGGGTCAGCCCCAGCATTTT. This codes for CASRTGGAGQPQHF. The J gene is TRBJ1-5, the V gene TRBV6-1; 10 bases match TRBD1. The CDR3 sequence is 14 residues long. The V and J ends lost 6 bases and 6 bases, in that order; junction bases with no gene match: 5. Germline lookup yields CDR1 MNHNS and CDR2 SASEGT.

J is TRBJ1-2 and V is TRBV2; TRBD1 is a possible D gene (5 bases). In germline, CDR1 is SNHLY, CDR2 FYNNEI. V was trimmed by 5 bases and J by 7 bases, leaving 11 bases between them. The CDR3 contains 12 residues. CDR3 region: CASSPGDGGYTF. The CDR3 nucleotides read TGTGCCAGCAGTCCTGGGGACGGTGGCTACACCTTC.

The V and J genes are TRBV7-9 and TRBJ1-5; the D is unclear. This CDR3 has 13 amino acids. Per the germline V gene, CDR1 is SEHNR and CDR2 is FQNEAQ (reference sequence). V lost 2 bases, J lost 10 bases, and 12 bases lay in between. CDR3 loop: CASSLLTNAPQHF. The CDR3 DNA reads as TGTGCCAGCAGCTTACTTACAAATGCACCCCAGCATTTT.

Only one count was recorded for this clone. The CDR3 reads CASSPGRTQETQYF. The CDR3 region has the DNA TGCGCCAGCAGTCCGGGTCGCACCCAAGAGACCCAGTACTTC. The genes are TRBV5-1 and TRBJ2-5; no clear D. The CDR3 consists of 14 residues. V lost 5 bases, J lost 1 base, and 12 bases lay in between. Germline-derived CDR1 and CDR2 are SGHRS and YFSETQ.

This clone is a singleton in its sample. The rearrangement uses TRBV6-6 and TRBJ1-5; TRBD1 might be the D (5 bases). V was trimmed by 4 bases and J by 6 bases, leaving 13 bases between them. CDR3 length: 14 amino acids. The germline V gene has CDR1 MNHNY and CDR2 SVGAGI (reference sequence). DNA for the CDR3: TGTGCCAGCAGTTCGATAGGGGAACCTCAGCCCCAGCATTTT. Its translation: CASSSIGEPQPQHF.

J is TRBJ1-2 and V is TRBV5-1; 8 bases fit TRBD1. V gave up 1 base and J gave up 5 bases; unmatched junction bases: 1. CDR3 length equals 13 residues. The germline V gene encodes CDR1 SGHRS and CDR2 YFSETQ. The DNA of the CDR3 is TGCGCCAGCAGCTTGCAGGGGGCGTATGGCTACACCTTC. Residues: CASSLQGAYGYTF.

V usage is TRBV2 and J usage is TRBJ1-2; D ambiguous. The V gene's germline CDR1 is SNHLY and CDR2 FYNNEI. V dropped 4 bases and J dropped 2 bases, with 11 bases sitting between them. There are 14 residues in the CDR3. The CDR3 DNA is TGTGCCAGCAGTGGTGGAGGAACCAACTATGGCTACACCTTC. Translation gives CASSGGGTNYGYTF. Full variable domain (missing parts from reference TRBV2 and TRBJ1-2): EPEVTQTPSHQVTQMGQEVILRCVPISNHLYFYWYRQILGQKVEFLVSFYNNEISEKSEIFDDQFSVERPDGSNFTLKIRSTKLEDSAMYFCASSGGGTNYGYTFGSGTRLTVV.

This chain uses TRBV27 with TRBJ2-5; the D gene is possibly TRBD1 (5 bases). The CDR3 has 14 residues. V was pared by 6 bases and J by 2 bases, with 13 bases between. Germline CDR1 is MNHEY and CDR2 is SMNVEV (reference sequence). The CDR3 nucleotides are TGTGCCAGCAGCGATGGGGCAGTTCAAGAGACCCAGTACTTC. As protein: CASSDGAVQETQYF.